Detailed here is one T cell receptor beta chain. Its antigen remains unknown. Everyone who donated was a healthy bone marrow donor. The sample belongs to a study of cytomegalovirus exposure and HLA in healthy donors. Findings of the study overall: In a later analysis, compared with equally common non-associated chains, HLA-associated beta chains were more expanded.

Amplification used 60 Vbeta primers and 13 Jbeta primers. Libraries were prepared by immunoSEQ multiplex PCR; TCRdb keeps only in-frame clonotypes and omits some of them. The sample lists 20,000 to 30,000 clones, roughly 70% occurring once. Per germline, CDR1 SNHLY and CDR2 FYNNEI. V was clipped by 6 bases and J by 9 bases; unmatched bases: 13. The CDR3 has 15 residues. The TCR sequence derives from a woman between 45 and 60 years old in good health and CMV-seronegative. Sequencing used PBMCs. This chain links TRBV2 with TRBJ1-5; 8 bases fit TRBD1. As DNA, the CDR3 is TGTGCCAGCAGCCCGGACAGGGCCCCTGCGCGGCCCCAGCATTTT. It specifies CASSPDRAPARPQHF. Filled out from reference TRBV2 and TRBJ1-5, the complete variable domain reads EPEVTQTPSHQVTQMGQEVILRCVPISNHLYFYWYRQILGQKVEFLVSFYNNEISEKSEIFDDQFSVERPDGSNFTLKIRSTKLEDSAMYFCASSPDRAPARPQHFGDGTRLSIL.